These T cell receptor beta chains were read from a single sample in a study of cytomegalovirus exposure and HLA in healthy donors. Using immunoSEQ multiplex PCR, the repertoire was profiled, and TCRdb retains in-frame clones only, with some absent. Of about 74,000 clones listed, 94% are singletons. The sequenced sample was PBMCs. The source of these receptors is a woman aged 18-29 years in good health and CMV-seropositive. Both conserved end residues are part of each CDR3. The order of the fields is J gene, clone size, D gene, V gene, CDR3 protein, CDR3 DNA. A D gene is named only where the DNA matches it firmly. Clone size is stated in some rows and not others, as once, few, many or a class when expanded.

TRBJ1-2,.,TRBD1,TRBV6-1,CASSTGTGGSGYTF,TGTGCCAGCAGTACCGGGACAGGGGGAAGTGGCTACACCTTC
TRBJ2-7,once,.,TRBV5-1,CASTLGVGRTYEQYF,TGCGCCAGCACCCTCGGGGTAGGCCGTACCTACGAGCAGTACTTC
TRBJ1-5,.,.,TRBV29-1,CSVVSGEHQPQHF,TGCAGCGTAGTCTCCGGGGAGCATCAGCCCCAGCATTTT
TRBJ2-1,.,.,TRBV11-2,CASSLVYNEQFF,TGTGCCAGCAGCTTAGTATACAATGAGCAGTTCTTC
TRBJ2-1,.,.,TRBV7-2,CASSLVSGTGNEQFF,TGTGCCAGCAGCTTAGTCTCTGGAACGGGCAATGAGCAGTTCTTC
TRBJ2-7,once,.,TRBV6-1,CASSTRDFLPYEQYF,TGTGCCAGCAGTACTAGGGACTTCCTCCCCTACGAGCAGTACTTC
TRBJ1-5,.,TRBD1,TRBV9,CASGQGAGSNQPQHF,TGTGCCAGCGGACAGGGGGCAGGGAGCAATCAGCCCCAGCATTTT
TRBJ2-1,.,TRBD2,TRBV19,CASSTTSGRGNEQFF,TGTGCCAGTAGTACGACTAGCGGGAGGGGCAATGAGCAGTTCTTC
TRBJ1-1,.,.,TRBV4-3,CASSQTGNTEAFF,TGCGCCAGCAGCCAAACAGGGAACACTGAAGCTTTCTTT
TRBJ2-7,.,TRBD1,TRBV4-3,CASSQGEQGRNEQYF,TGCGCCAGCAGCCAAGGGGAACAGGGGAGAAACGAGCAGTACTTC
TRBJ1-2,.,TRBD1,TRBV5-1,CASSLSATGDGYTF,TGCGCCAGCAGCTTAAGCGCGACAGGGGATGGCTACACCTTC
TRBJ2-3,.,.,TRBV27,CATLTLESQYF,TGTGCCACGCTAACACTAGAATCGCAGTATTTT
TRBJ1-2,.,TRBD1,TRBV15,CATSPRMDRFYGYTF,TGTGCCACCAGCCCGCGAATGGACAGGTTCTATGGCTACACCTTC
TRBJ1-2,.,.,TRBV6-5,CASSYTLGNYGYTF,TGTGCCAGCAGTTACACCCTCGGGAACTATGGCTACACCTTC
TRBJ2-1,.,TRBD2,TRBV19,CASSRSSGVIDEQFF,TGTGCCAGTAGTCGCTCTAGCGGGGTAATTGATGAGCAGTTCTTC
TRBJ1-1,.,.,TRBV5-1,CASSLLGAPDTEAFF,TGCGCCAGCAGCTTGCTAGGGGCGCCGGACACTGAAGCTTTCTTT
TRBJ2-5,.,TRBD2,TRBV7-9,CASSLVGLAGGPVKTQYF,TGTGCCAGCAGCTTAGTGGGACTAGCGGGGGGCCCTGTGAAGACCCAGTACTTC
TRBJ2-3,.,TRBD1,TRBV10-1,CASSFDPGQSTDTQYF,TGCGCCAGCAGCTTCGATCCGGGACAGAGCACAGATACGCAGTATTTT
TRBJ1-1,.,.,TRBV5-1,CASSLMVTSGANTEAFF,TGCGCCAGCAGCTTGATGGTCACCTCAGGGGCGAACACTGAAGCTTTCTTT
TRBJ2-7,.,TRBD2,TRBV5-4,CASSLASGSYEQYF,TGTGCCAGCAGCTTGGCTAGCGGCTCCTACGAGCAGTACTTC
TRBJ1-3,.,TRBD1,TRBV10-1,CASSESVTGGLNTIYF,TGCGCCAGCAGTGAGTCGGTTACAGGGGGTCTCAACACCATATATTTT
TRBJ2-4,.,.,TRBV4-1,CASSQLQIAKNIQYF,TGCGCCAGCAGCCAGCTACAGATAGCCAAAAACATTCAGTACTTC
TRBJ1-2,.,TRBD1,TRBV18,CASSGTGFGYGYTF,TGTGCCAGCTCCGGGACAGGCTTTGGGTATGGCTACACCTTC
TRBJ1-6,.,.,TRBV6-5,CASSYPPDWSPLHF,TGTGCCAGCAGTTACCCACCAGATTGGTCACCCCTCCACTTT
TRBJ1-5,.,TRBD1,TRBV5-8,CASSAGQGSQPQHF,TGTGCCAGCAGCGCGGGACAGGGGAGTCAGCCCCAGCATTTT
TRBJ2-7,.,TRBD2,TRBV19,CASSSLAGGREQYF,TGTGCCAGTAGTTCACTAGCGGGAGGACGTGAGCAGTACTTC
TRBJ1-1,.,TRBD1,TRBV18,CASSPTGTGGSWTEAFF,TGTGCCAGCTCACCAACCGGGACAGGGGGTTCGTGGACTGAAGCTTTCTTT
TRBJ1-4,.,TRBD1,TRBV5-4,CASSSTGNREKLFF,TGTGCCAGCAGCTCGACAGGGAATCGTGAAAAACTGTTTTTT
TRBJ1-1,.,TRBD1,TRBV19,CASSFSTGGWTEAFF,TGTGCCAGTAGTTTTTCGACAGGGGGCTGGACTGAAGCTTTCTTT
TRBJ2-7,.,.,TRBV19,CASSRQAISYEQYF,TGTGCCAGTAGCCGACAGGCCATCTCCTACGAGCAGTACTTC
TRBJ1-2,once,.,TRBV18,CASSPVTGASGVNYGYTF,TGTGCCAGCTCACCCGTAACAGGAGCTTCTGGGGTTAACTATGGCTACACCTTC
TRBJ1-5,.,.,TRBV7-9,CASSLHQGSFQNQPQHF,TGTGCCAGCAGCTTACATCAGGGATCTTTTCAGAATCAGCCCCAGCATTTT
TRBJ1-1,.,TRBD1,TRBV6-5,CASIEGAYRNTEAFF,TGTGCCAGCATAGAGGGGGCGTATCGGAACACTGAAGCTTTCTTT
TRBJ2-2,.,TRBD2,TRBV6-1,CASSGPSGLNTGELFF,TGTGCCAGCAGTGGACCTAGCGGCTTGAACACCGGGGAGCTGTTTTTT
TRBJ2-7,.,TRBD1,TRBV9,CASSAGTGYEQYF,TGTGCCAGCAGCGCGGGGACAGGGTACGAGCAGTACTTC
TRBJ2-6,.,.,TRBV7-3,CASSDTGSGANVLTF,TGTGCCAGCAGCGACACAGGCTCTGGGGCCAACGTCCTGACTTTC
TRBJ2-1,.,TRBD1,TRBV18,CASSPQGDRGYNEQFF,TGTGCCAGCTCACCCCAGGGGGACAGGGGATACAATGAGCAGTTCTTC
TRBJ2-7,.,TRBD1,TRBV5-6,CASRGQGVLSQYF,TGTGCCAGCAGGGGACAGGGAGTTCTTTCGCAGTACTTC
TRBJ2-2,.,.,TRBV7-9,CASSLGQGLTGELFF,TGTGCCAGCAGCTTAGGTCAGGGCCTCACCGGGGAGCTGTTTTTT
TRBJ1-5,.,TRBD1,TRBV2,CASSDAGGARDQPQHF,TGTGCCAGCAGTGATGCAGGGGGAGCGAGGGATCAGCCCCAGCATTTT
TRBJ2-7,.,TRBD1,TRBV7-8,CASSYPGGNYEQYF,TGTGCCAGCAGCTATCCAGGGGGCAACTACGAGCAGTACTTC